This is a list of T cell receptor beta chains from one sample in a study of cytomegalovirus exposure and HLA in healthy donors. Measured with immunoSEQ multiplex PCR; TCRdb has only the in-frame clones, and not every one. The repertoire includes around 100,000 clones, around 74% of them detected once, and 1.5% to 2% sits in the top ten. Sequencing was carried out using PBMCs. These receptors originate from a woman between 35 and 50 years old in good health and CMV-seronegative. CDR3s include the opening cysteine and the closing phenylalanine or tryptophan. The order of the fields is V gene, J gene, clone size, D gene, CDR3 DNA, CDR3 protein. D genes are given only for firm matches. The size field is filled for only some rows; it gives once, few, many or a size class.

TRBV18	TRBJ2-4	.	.	TGTGCCAGCTCACCGCGGCGGGGCATTCAGTACTTC	CASSPRRGIQYF
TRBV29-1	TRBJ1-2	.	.	TGCAGCGTTGAAGACGACAGGATTGATGGCTACACCTTC	CSVEDDRIDGYTF
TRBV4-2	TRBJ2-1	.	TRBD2	TGTGCCAGCAGCCAAGCACCGACTAGCAGCTCCTACAATGAGCAGTTCTTC	CASSQAPTSSSYNEQFF
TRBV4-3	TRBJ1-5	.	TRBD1	TGCGCCAGCAGCCAAGATCTAACAGGGGGGCAGCCCCAGCATTTT	CASSQDLTGGQPQHF
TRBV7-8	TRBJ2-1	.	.	TGTGCCAGCAGCACGCGGGGTGAGCAGTTCTTC	CASSTRGEQFF
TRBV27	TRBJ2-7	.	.	TGTGCCAGCAGTTTAAATTACGGGGGTGGGGAGCAGTACTTC	CASSLNYGGGEQYF
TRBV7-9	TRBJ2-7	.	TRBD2	TGTGCCAGCAGCGAATGGGGGACTAGCGGGGCCTACGAGCAGTACTTC	CASSEWGTSGAYEQYF
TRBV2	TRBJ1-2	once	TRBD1	TGTGCCAGTCAGGGGGGTAACTATGGCTACACCTTC	CASQGGNYGYTF
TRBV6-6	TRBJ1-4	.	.	TGTGCCAGCAGTTACTCCGGGGCAACTAATGAAAAACTGTTTTTT	CASSYSGATNEKLFF
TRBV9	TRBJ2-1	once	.	TGTGCCAGCAGCCCCTCCTGGGGGCGTGAGCAGTTCTTC	CASSPSWGREQFF
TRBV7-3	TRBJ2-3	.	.	TGTGCCAGCAGCTTACTAGCCGAGAGCACAGATACGCAGTATTTT	CASSLLAESTDTQYF
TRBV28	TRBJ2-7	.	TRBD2	TGTGCCAGCAGCCTTGGACTAGCGGGACCCTACGAGCAGTACTTC	CASSLGLAGPYEQYF
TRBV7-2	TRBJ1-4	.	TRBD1	TGTGCCAGCAGCGCTCCACAGGGGGAGAGTGAAAAACTGTTTTTT	CASSAPQGESEKLFF
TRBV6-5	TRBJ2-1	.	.	TGTGCCAGCAGTTACTCGAGTTCCTACAATGAGCAGTTCTTC	CASSYSSSYNEQFF
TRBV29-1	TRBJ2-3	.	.	TGCAGCGTTGGACAGACAGATACGCAGTATTTT	CSVGQTDTQYF
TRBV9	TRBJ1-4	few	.	TGTGCCAGCAGCGTGTGGAGGGGTACTTATGAAAAACTGTTTTTT	CASSVWRGTYEKLFF
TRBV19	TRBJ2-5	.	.	TGTGCCAGTAGTATTGGGTTAGCGGACCAAGAGACCCAGTACTTC	CASSIGLADQETQYF
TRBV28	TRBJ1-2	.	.	TGTGCCAGCAGTTTCCATTCGGGTGGCTACACCTTC	CASSFHSGGYTF
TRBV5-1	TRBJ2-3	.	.	TGCGCCAGCAGCCCGGGGGACGGCACAGATACGCAGTATTTT	CASSPGDGTDTQYF
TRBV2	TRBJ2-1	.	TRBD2	TGTGCCAGCAGTTGGACTAGTCGGAGCTCCTACAATGAGCAGTTCTTC	CASSWTSRSSYNEQFF
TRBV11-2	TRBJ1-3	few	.	TGTGCCAGCAGCAGTCTTAGGGGTCGAAACACCATATATTTT	CASSSLRGRNTIYF
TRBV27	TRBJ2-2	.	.	TGTGCCAGCAGTCCTATTAAAGTTGGCGGGGAGCTGTTTTTT	CASSPIKVGGELFF
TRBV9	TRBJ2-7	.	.	TGTGCCAGCAGCGTAGAGCCTCTAAGCGGCTACGAGCAGTACTTC	CASSVEPLSGYEQYF
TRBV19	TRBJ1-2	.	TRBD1	TGTGCCAGTAGGAGGGGACAGATTAACTATGGCTACACCTTC	CASRRGQINYGYTF
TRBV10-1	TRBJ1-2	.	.	TGCGCCAGCAGTGCTCGGGTTACCTATGGCTACACCTTC	CASSARVTYGYTF
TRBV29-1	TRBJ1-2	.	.	TGCAGCGTGGGTAGGGGCGCTAACTATGGCTACACCTTC	CSVGRGANYGYTF
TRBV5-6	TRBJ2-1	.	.	TGTGCCAGCAGCTTGGAGAAGGGCAGGGGGGCGTACAATGAGCAGTTCTTC	CASSLEKGRGAYNEQFF
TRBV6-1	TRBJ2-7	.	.	TGTGCCAGCAGTGATTTAGGGGAGACAGGTTACGAGCAGTACTTC	CASSDLGETGYEQYF
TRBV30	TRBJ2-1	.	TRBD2	TGTGCCTGGAGCCCATGGTCGGGAGGGTTCAATGAGCAGTTCTTC	CAWSPWSGGFNEQFF
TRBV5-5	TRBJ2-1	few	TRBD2	TGTGCCAGCGGCGTCGGGACTAACAATGAGCAGTTCTTC	CASGVGTNNEQFF
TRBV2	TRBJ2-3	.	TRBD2	TGTGCCAGCAGGGAAATTAGGACTAGGAGCGCAGATACGCAGTATTTT	CASREIRTRSADTQYF
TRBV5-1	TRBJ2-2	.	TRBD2	TGCGCCAGCAGCCGGGGGGGATCAAGAGGGGAGCTGTTTTTT	CASSRGGSRGELFF
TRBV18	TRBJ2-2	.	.	TGTGCCAGCTCACCTGAATTAGTCATCACCGGGGAGCTGTTTTTT	CASSPELVITGELFF
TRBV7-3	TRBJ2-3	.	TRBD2	TGTGCCAGCAGCTTGCCCGCGGAACTAGCGGGGGGGCTTGTGTATTTT	CASSLPAELAGGLVYF
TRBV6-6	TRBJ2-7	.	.	TGTGCCAGCAGTTACTACAGTTACTCCTACGAGCAGTACTTC	CASSYYSYSYEQYF
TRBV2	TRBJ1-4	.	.	TGTGCCAGCAGGGGCCGGGGGGAGGAAAAACTGTTTTTT	CASRGRGEEKLFF
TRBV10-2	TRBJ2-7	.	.	TGCGCCAGCAGTGGGGTACAGGGTGGCTCCTACGAGCAGTACTTC	CASSGVQGGSYEQYF
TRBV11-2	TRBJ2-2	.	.	TGTGCCAGCAGCACGAGCAGGGAGCTGTTTTTT	CASSTSRELFF
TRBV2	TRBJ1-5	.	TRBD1	TGTGCCAGCAGTTACATCGGGACAGGGTCTAATCAGCCCCAGCATTTT	CASSYIGTGSNQPQHF
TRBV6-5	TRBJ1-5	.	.	TGTGCCAGCAGTTCTTCAGGGGAACAGCCCCAGCATTTT	CASSSSGEQPQHF
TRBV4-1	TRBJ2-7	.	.	TGCGCCAGCAGCCAAGCAGACCAAAGAGGATCGTCGAAGCAGTACTTC	CASSQADQRGSSKQYF
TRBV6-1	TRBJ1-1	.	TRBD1	TGTGCCAGCAGTGCAATACAGGGGGCGACCACTGAAGCTTTCTTT	CASSAIQGATTEAFF
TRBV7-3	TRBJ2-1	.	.	TGTGCCAGCAGCGAAGGTAGGGCCCAGGGGAATGAGCAGTTCTTC	CASSEGRAQGNEQFF
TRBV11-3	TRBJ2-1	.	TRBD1	TGTGCCAGCAGGCCGGGACAGGGGTCCAATGAGCAGTTCTTC	CASRPGQGSNEQFF
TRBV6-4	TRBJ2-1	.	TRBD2	TGTGCCAGCAGTACTAGCGGGGGTTCCAATGAGCAGTTCTTC	CASSTSGGSNEQFF
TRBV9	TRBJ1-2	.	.	TGTGCCAGCAGCGGGCCTCAGGGGTACACCTTC	CASSGPQGYTF
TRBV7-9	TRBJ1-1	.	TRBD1	TGTGCCAGCAGCCTAGGGGGCGGGGCCCGGAACACTGAAGCTTTCTTT	CASSLGGGARNTEAFF
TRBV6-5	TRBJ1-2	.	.	TGTGCCAGCAGTTTACGGGTTAGCGGCTACACCTTC	CASSLRVSGYTF
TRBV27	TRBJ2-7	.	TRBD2	TGTGCCAGCTGGACGGCTCTAGCGGGAGTCGAGCAGTACTTC	CASWTALAGVEQYF
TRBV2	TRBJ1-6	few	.	TGTGCCAGCACCCAGGTGGGCTTTGACAATTCACCCCTCCACTTT	CASTQVGFDNSPLHF
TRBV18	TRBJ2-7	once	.	TGTGCCAGCTCACCAGGGGGGATGGACGAGCAGTACTTC	CASSPGGMDEQYF
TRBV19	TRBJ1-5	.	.	TGTGCCAGTAGACAACAAAGGACAGTTCGCAATCAGCCCCAGCATTTT	CASRQQRTVRNQPQHF
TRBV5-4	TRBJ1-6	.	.	TGTGCCAGCAGTCGACAGGACGCCCCCCTCCACTTT	CASSRQDAPLHF
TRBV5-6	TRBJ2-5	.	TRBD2	TGTGCCAGCAGCTTTTGGCGACTAGCGGCATTCCAAGAGACCCAGTACTTC	CASSFWRLAAFQETQYF
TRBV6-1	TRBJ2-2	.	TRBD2	TGTGCCAGCAGAGAACTAGCGGTTACCGGGGAGCTGTTTTTT	CASRELAVTGELFF
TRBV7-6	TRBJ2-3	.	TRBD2	TGTGCCAGCAGCATGATCGGGGGGGACACAGATACGCAGTATTTT	CASSMIGGDTDTQYF
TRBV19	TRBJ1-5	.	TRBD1	TGTGCCAGTAGTAGACCGCGCGGGACAGATCAGCCCCAGCATTTT	CASSRPRGTDQPQHF
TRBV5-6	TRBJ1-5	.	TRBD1	TGTGCCAGCAGCTTGGCAGGGGGCGGCAATCAGCCCCAGCATTTT	CASSLAGGGNQPQHF
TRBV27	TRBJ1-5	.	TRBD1	TGTGCCAGCAGTGCGATGGCAGGGGGTCCCCCGCGCAATCAGCCCCAGCATTTT	CASSAMAGGPPRNQPQHF